The next 2 T cell receptor beta chains were all read from a single sample in a study of blood T cell repertoires in COVID-19 (dated by TCRdb to about 2020). Library method: the immunoSEQ multiplex PCR assay. This immuneACCESS table, as held by TCRdb, lists in-frame sequences with V and J called but not all clones. Of the missing ones, under half trace to an unresolved V gene in checked studies; the others have no known cause. The sample has 60,000 to 75,000 clones on record, around 89% of them singletons. The top ten hold about 3.8% of the sample. Sequenced: peripheral blood. These receptors were obtained from a human donor in a cohort sampled during active COVID-19.

The gene calls are TRBV6-6 and TRBJ2-7, with D perhaps TRBD1 (6 bases). V lost 5 bases to trimming and J lost 6 bases, with 17 bases between them. This CDR3 is built from 14 residues. Germline V CDR1 and CDR2: MNHNY, SVGAGI (reference sequence). This CDR3 is CASSISLTGSEQYF. CDR3 DNA sequence: TGTGCCAGCAGTATCTCTCTAACAGGGAGCGAGCAGTACTTC.

This clone was detected only once. The chain uses TRBV27 and TRBJ2-1; D may be TRBD1 (6 bases). Germline lookup yields CDR1 MNHEY and CDR2 SMNVEV (reference sequence). V was cut by 6 bases and J by 2 bases, with 20 bases left in between. The CDR3 contains 17 residues. CDR3 amino acids: CASSSLSRAGAYNEQFF. CDR3 DNA: TGTGCCAGCAGCAGCCTCTCCAGGGCAGGGGCCTACAATGAGCAGTTCTTC.